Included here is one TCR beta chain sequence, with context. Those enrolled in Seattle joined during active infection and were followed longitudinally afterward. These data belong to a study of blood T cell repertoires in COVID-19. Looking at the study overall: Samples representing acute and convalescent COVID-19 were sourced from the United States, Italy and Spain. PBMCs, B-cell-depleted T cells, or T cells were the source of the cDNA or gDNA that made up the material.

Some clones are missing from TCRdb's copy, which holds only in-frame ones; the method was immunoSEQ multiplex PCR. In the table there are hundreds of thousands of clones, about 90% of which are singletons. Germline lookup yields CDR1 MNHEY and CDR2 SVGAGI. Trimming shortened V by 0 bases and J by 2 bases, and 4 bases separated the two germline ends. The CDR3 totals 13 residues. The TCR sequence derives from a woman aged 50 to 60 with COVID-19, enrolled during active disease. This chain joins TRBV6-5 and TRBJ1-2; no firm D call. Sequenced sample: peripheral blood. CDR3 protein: CASSYSLNYGYTF. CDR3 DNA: TGTGCCAGCAGTTACTCCTTAAACTATGGCTACACCTTC.